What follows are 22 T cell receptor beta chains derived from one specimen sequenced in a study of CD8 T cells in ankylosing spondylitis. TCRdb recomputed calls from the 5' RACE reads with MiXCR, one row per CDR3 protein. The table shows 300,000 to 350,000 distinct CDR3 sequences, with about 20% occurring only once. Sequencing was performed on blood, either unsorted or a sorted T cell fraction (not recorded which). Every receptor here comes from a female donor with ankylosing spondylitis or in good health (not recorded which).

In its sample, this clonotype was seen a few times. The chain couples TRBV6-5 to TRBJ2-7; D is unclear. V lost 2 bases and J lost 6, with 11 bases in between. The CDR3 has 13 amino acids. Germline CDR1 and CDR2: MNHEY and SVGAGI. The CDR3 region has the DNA TGTGCCAGCAGTTACCCGGACGTTTGCGAGCAGTACTTC. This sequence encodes CASSYPDVCEQYF.

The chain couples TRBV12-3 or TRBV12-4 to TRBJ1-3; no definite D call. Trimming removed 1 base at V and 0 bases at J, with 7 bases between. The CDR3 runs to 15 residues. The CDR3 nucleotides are TGTGCCAGCAGTTTAGAACCTAGCTCTGGAAACACCATATATTTT. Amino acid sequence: CASSLEPSSGNTIYF.

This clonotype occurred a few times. The CDR3 sequence is CASSVNRDTEAFF. The CDR3 nucleotides read TGTGCCAGCAGCGTAAACAGGGATACTGAAGCTTTCTTT. This chain uses TRBV11-3 with TRBJ1-1, with a tentative D call TRBD1 (6 bases). CDR1 SGHNT and CDR2 YENEEA come from the germline V gene. This CDR3 region has 13 residues. The V and J ends lost 5 bases and 5 bases respectively, with 12 bases between them. Complete variable domain (other parts from reference TRBV11-3 and TRBJ1-1): EAGVVQSPRYKIIEKKQPVAFWCNPISGHNTLYWYLQNLGQGPELLIRYENEEAVDDSQLPKDRFSAERLKGVDSTLKIQPAELGDSAVYLCASSVNRDTEAFFGQGTRLTVV.

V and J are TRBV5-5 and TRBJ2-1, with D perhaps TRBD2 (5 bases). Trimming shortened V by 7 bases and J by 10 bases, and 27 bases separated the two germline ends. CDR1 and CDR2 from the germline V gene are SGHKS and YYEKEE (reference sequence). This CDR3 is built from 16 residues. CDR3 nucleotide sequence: TGTGCCAGCGCCCCGAGGGTGGGCGCTTCGTCCATGGAGCAGTTCTTC. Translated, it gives CASAPRVGASSMEQFF.

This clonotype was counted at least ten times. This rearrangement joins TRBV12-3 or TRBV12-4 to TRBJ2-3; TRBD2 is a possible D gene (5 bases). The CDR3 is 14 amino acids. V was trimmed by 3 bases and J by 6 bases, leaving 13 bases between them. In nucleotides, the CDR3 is TGTGCCAGCAGTTTTGGAGGACTTGCCGATACGCAGTATTTT. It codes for CASSFGGLADTQYF.

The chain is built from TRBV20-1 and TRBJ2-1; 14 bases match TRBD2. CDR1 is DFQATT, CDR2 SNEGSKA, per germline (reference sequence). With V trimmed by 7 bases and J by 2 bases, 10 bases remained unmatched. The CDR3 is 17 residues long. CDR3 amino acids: CSGLGLAGVETYNEQFF. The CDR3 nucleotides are TGCAGTGGTTTGGGACTAGCGGGAGTTGAAACCTACAATGAGCAGTTCTTC.

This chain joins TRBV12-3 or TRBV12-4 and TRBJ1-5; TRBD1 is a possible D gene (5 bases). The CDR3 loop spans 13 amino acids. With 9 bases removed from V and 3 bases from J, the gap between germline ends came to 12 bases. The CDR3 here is CASPTGPNQPQHF. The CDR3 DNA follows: TGTGCCAGTCCGACGGGGCCCAATCAGCCCCAGCATTTT.

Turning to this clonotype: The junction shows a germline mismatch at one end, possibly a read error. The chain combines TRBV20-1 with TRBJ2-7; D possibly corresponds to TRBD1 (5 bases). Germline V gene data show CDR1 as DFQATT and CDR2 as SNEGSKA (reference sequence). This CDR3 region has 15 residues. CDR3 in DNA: TGCAGTGCTAGTAAAGGCAGGGTAACCTCCAACGAGCAGTACTTC. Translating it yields CSASKGRVTSNEQYF.

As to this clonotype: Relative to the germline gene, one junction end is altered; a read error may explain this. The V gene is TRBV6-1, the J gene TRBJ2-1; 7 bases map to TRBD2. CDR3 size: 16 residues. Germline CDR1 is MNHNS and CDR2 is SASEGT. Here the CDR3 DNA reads TGTGCCAGCAGCTCGACGGGACTACGGCCTGGGAATGAGCAGTTATTC. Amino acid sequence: CASSSTGLRPGNEQLF.

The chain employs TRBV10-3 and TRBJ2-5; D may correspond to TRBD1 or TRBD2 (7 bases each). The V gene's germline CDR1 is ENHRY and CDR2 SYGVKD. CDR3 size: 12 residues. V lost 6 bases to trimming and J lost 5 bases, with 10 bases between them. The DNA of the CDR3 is TGTGCCATCAGCAGGGGGGGGGAGACCCAGTACTTC. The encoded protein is CAISRGGETQYF.

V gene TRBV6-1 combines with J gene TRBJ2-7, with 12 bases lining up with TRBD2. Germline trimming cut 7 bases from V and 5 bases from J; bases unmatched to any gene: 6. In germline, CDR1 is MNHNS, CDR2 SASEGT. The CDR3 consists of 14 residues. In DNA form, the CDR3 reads TGTGCCAGCACTAGACTAGCGGGAGTCAACGAGCAGTACTTC. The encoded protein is CASTRLAGVNEQYF.

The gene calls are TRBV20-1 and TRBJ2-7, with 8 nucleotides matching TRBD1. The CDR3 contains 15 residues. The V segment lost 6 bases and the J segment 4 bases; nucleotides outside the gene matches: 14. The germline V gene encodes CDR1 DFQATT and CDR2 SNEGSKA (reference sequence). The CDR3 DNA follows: TGCAGTGCGGAGACTACCGGGACAGGTTTTTACGAGCAGTACTTC. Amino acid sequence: CSAETTGTGFYEQYF.

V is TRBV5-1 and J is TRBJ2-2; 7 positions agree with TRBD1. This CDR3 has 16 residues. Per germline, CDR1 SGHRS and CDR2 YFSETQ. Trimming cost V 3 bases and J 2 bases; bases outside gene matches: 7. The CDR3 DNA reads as TGCGCCAGCAGCTGGGAGACAGGGAGCAACACCGGGGAGCTGTTTTTT. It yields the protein CASSWETGSNTGELFF.

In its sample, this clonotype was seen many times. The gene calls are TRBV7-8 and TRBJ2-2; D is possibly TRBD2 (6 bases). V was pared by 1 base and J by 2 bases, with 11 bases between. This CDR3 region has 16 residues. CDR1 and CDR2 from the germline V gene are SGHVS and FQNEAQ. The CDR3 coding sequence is TGTGCCAGCAGCTTAGTTAGCGGAGGCAACACCGGGGAGCTGTTTTTT. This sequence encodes CASSLVSGGNTGELFF.

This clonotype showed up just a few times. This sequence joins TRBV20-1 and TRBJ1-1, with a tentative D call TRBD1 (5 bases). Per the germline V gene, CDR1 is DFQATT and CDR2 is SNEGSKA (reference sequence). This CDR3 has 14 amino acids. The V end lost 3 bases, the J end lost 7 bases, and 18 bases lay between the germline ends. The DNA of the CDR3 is TGCAGTGCTAGTTCAGGCAGCCTAAGGGGTGAAGCTTTCTTT. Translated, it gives CSASSGSLRGEAFF.

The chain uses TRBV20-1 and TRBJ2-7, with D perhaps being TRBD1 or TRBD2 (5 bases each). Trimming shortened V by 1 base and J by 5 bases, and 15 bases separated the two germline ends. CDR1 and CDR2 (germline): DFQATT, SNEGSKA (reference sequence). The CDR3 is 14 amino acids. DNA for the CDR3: TGCAGTGCTAGAGGGGGACGGCAGCCCCACGAGCAGTACTTC. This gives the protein CSARGGRQPHEQYF.

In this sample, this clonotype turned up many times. The CDR3 loop is CASSYVQSYGYTF. The CDR3 coding sequence is TGTGCCAGCAGTTACGTCCAGTCCTATGGCTACACCTTC. The chain uses TRBV6-5 and TRBJ1-2; no clear D. The CDR3 runs 13 residues. Germline V gene sequence: CDR1 MNHEY, CDR2 SVGAGI. The V and J ends lost 2 bases and 4 bases respectively, with 8 bases between them.

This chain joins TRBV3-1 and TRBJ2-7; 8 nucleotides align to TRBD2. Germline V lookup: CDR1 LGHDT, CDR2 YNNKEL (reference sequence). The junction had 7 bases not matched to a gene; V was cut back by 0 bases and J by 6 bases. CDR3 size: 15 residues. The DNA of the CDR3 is TGTGCCAGCAGCCAAGATAGCAGCGGGAGTGGCGAGCAGTACTTC. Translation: CASSQDSSGSGEQYF.

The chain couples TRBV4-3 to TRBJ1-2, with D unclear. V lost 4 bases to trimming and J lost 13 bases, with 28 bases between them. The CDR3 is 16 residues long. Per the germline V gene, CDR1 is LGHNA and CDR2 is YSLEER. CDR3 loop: CASSPEYSLSLSIATF. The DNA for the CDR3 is TGCGCCAGCAGCCCAGAATACAGTTTAAGTTTAAGTATCGCCACCTTC.

In nucleotides, the CDR3 is TGCAGTGCGCCCCCTGGGACGGTGGCCACAGATACGCAGTATTTT. Translated: CSAPPGTVATDTQYF. The chain is built from TRBV20-1 and TRBJ2-3; the D call may be TRBD1 or TRBD2 (5 bases each). Germline V lookup: CDR1 DFQATT, CDR2 SNEGSKA (reference sequence). Trimming stripped 6 bases from V and 2 bases from J, with 18 bases between. The CDR3 is made up of 15 amino acids.

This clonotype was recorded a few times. CDR3 bases: TGTGCCAGCTCACAGGAGCAGGGGCGCTCTGGGGCCAACGTCCTGACTTTC. Its protein is CASSQEQGRSGANVLTF. This sequence joins TRBV18 and TRBJ2-6, with D perhaps TRBD1 (6 bases). Trimming cost V 4 bases and J 0 bases, with 13 bases left between them. This CDR3 spans 17 amino acids. The V gene's germline CDR1 is KGHSH and CDR2 LQKENI.

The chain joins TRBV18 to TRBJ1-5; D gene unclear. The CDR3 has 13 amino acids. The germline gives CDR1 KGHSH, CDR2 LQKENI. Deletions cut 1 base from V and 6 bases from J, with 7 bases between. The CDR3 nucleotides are TGTGCCAGCTCACCACAGGGAAGTCAGCCCCAGCATTTT. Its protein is CASSPQGSQPQHF.